The T cell receptor (beta chain) described here comes from a study of glioma-infiltrating T cells after dendritic cell vaccination. None of the glioblastoma patients had an isocitrate dehydrogenase mutation. Before vaccination, two weeks after the third vaccination, and at progression, PBMC were collected. The primer mix had 60 V beta and 13 J beta primers. Sequencing was performed with immunoSEQ multiplex PCR; in TCRdb, only in-frame clones are kept and a portion is missing. The sample comprises about 92,000 clones, approximately 84% of which are singletons, and 15% to 18% rests with the top ten. Whole-study findings and limits: Few patients contributed both blood and tumor specimens.

The V gene lost 5 bases and the J gene lost 4 bases, with 14 bases spanning the gap. The germline V gene encodes CDR1 SNHLY and CDR2 FYNNEI. This CDR3 has 14 amino acids. A word on this clone: Antigen: not known.

Sequencing was performed on blood, taken before dendritic cell vaccination. The chain joins TRBV2 to TRBJ1-2; tentatively, D is TRBD1 (6 bases). This receptor was identified in a human donor with glioblastoma. The CDR3 spells CASSSTQGSYGYTF. The CDR3 DNA is TGTGCCAGCAGTTCTACACAGGGTAGCTATGGCTACACCTTC.